This T cell receptor (beta chain) stems from a study of radiotherapy plus CTLA-4 blockade in lung cancer. Looking at the study overall: Objective responses were seen in around 19% of patients, disease control in more than 30%.

The CDR3 contains 15 residues. V lost 6 bases, J lost 5 bases, and 10 bases stayed unmatched. CDR1 and CDR2 (germline): SGDLS, YYNGEE. The protocol was immunoSEQ multiplex PCR, while the TCRdb copy is restricted to in-frame clones and leaves out a portion. The sample carries 50,000 to 60,000 clones, around four fifths recorded once. This chain links TRBV9 with TRBJ2-1, with TRBD2 identical over 8 bases. The receptor comes from a human donor with non-small cell lung cancer whose response to radiotherapy plus ipilimumab could not be evaluated. The input for sequencing was peripheral blood, taken from a patient treated with radiotherapy plus ipilimumab. The CDR3: CASTPVIAGNNEQFF. The CDR3 nucleotides are TGTGCCAGCACCCCGGTGATAGCGGGAAACAATGAGCAGTTCTTC.